The present entry profiles one T cell receptor (beta chain) with its context. The antigen is unknown. No DNA is given; TCRdb re-called the 5' RACE reads and lists each CDR3 protein once. There are approximately 400,000 distinct CDR3 sequences in the sample, with around 2.4% held by the top ten. CDR3 length: 15 amino acids. Germline loops: CDR1 SGHDN, CDR2 FVKESK. This record belongs to a study of monozygotic twins with inflammatory bowel disease. Whole-study findings and limits: IBD patients had lower TCRbeta diversity (inverse Simpson) than healthy co-twins. Distinguishing T cell subtypes was not possible.

The material sequenced was blood. The chain combines TRBV14 with TRBJ2-1; TCRdb gives TRBD2 as the D gene, but with no DNA this cannot be confirmed. The TCR sequence derives from a human donor with ulcerative colitis or Crohn's disease, or a healthy co-twin of an affected twin (not recorded which). The CDR3 here is CASSQDWLAGGEQFF. Full variable domain (rest looked up from reference TRBV14 and TRBJ2-1): EAGVTQFPSHSVIEKGQTVTLRCDPISGHDNLYWYRRVMGKEIKFLLHFVKESKQDESGMPNNRFLAERTGGTYSTLKVQPAELEDSGVYFCASSQDWLAGGEQFFGPGTRLTVL.